The sequence of this T cell receptor beta chain was determined in a study of Ad26.COV2.S vaccination and SARS-CoV-2 variants (dated by TCRdb to the early 2020s). For the study in its entirety: Donors in the vaccine arm were drawn from COV1001, a phase I-IIa trial of Ad26.COV2.S in healthy adults that was multicentre, randomized, double-blind and placebo-controlled. Throughout the experiments and outcome assessment, investigators stayed blinded to trial group allocation. A total of 32 samples were included in the TCR-sequenced set, comprising around 20 Ad26.COV2.S vaccine recipients, 5 placebo recipients and 8 SARS-CoV-2 convalescent individuals. Ad26.COV2.S was given intramuscularly at 5x10^10 or 1x10^11 viral particles, as a single shot or as two shots 56 days apart. Sequencing of the TCRbeta repertoire served to evaluate the specificity and breadth of SARS-CoV-2-reactive T cell receptors following Ad26.COV2.S vaccination. Trial participants were randomized into five groups of five, in which low-dose or high-dose Ad26.COV2.S was given once or twice, or placebo was given on both occasions. The full study reports these points: Non-spike TCR breadth was comparable between vaccine and placebo recipients, consistent with the vaccine containing only spike. The study lacked the statistical power to compare responses across vaccine doses or regimens. Higher spike-specific TCR breadth was observed in Ad26.COV2.S recipients than in placebo recipients (P = 0.0014). According to the authors, total T cell responses may have been underestimated by the TCR breadth and depth analyses. After vaccination, spike-specific CD8+ and CD4+ T cell responses were reported to show substantial breadth.

This sample's treatment or condition label indicates: roughly 20 received Ad26.COV2.S at low or high dose, single or two shots; several received placebo; per-sample allocation not given. Repertoires of vaccine and placebo recipients were sequenced from samples collected on day 63 after the first injection. Cohort 1b enrolled some 25 adults aged 18-55 years at a single site in Boston, USA, between 29 July and 7 August 2020. Ad26.COV2.S was a replication-incompetent adenovirus type 26 vector expressing a prefusion-stabilized SARS-CoV-2 spike protein from the original Wuhan strain. The immunoSEQ Assay was used to sequence TCRbeta CDR3 regions. After extraction, genomic DNA underwent amplification by bias-controlled multiplex PCR, followed by high-throughput sequencing. Concerning the study's data processing: To quantify the absolute abundance of every unique TCRbeta CDR3 region, sequences were collapsed and filtered. Usable DNA was measured by amplifying reference genes present in all nucleated cells, and TCRbeta template counts were normalized to that usable DNA to estimate T cell fraction. Repertoire TCRs were annotated as SARS-CoV-2-specific by exact matching of V gene, CDR3 amino acid sequence and J gene to a known reactive TCR set. The reference SARS-CoV-2 TCR set was obtained from MIRA and was filtered for enrichment in COVID-19-positive ImmuneCODE repertoires, whereby public or cross-reactive TCRs were removed. Using the MIRA antigens, annotated TCRs were further analysed by specific ORF or by position within an ORF. Breadth was defined as annotated unique rearrangements over total unique productive rearrangements; depth was the summed frequency of those rearrangements. Group comparisons of TCR breadth used two-sided Wilcoxon rank-sum tests. In TCRdb, the immuneACCESS table is reduced to in-frame sequences with V and J assigned. These tables do not hold every clone; where another copy was compared, an unresolved V gene accounts for under half, and the others remain unexplained. The D gene and trimming were derived from the DNA, and the V and J assignments and clone size from that table. The table for this sample lists over 400,000 clones; roughly 90% of them were counted only once. The top ten constitute 1.5% to 2% of the sample.

Turning to this clone: Its antigen is currently not known. No clone much larger than this one lies a single base away; base qualities are absent.

The germline V gene specifies LGHNA as CDR1 and YSLEER as CDR2. Its CDR3 holds 14 amino acids, cysteine through phenylalanine. Only the CDR3 DNA stays, 42 bases, in frame from base 1. V is cut back by 0 bases and J by 7 bases, with 2 bases in the junction unmatched. Here the sequenced sample was peripheral blood, taken in a trial of Ad26.COV2.S vaccine versus placebo. The rearranged chain carries TRBV4-3 and TRBJ2-1; TRBD1 fits 8 bases in the junction. The clonotype was recovered from a person aged 18-60 years who received the Ad26.COV2.S COVID-19 vaccine or a placebo. The DNA sequence is given as TGCGCCAGCAGCCAAGAGACAGGGGCGAATGAGCAGTTCTTC. Its protein reads: CASSQETGANEQFF.